This TCR beta chain was sequenced during a study of cytomegalovirus exposure and HLA in healthy donors (TCRdb year 2017). Broadly, across the study: According to an earlier analysis of several hundred of the donors, some 170 million T cells yielded some 110 million unique TCR beta sequences and about 300 Gb of sequence data. About 280 gigabases of sequencing data and about 92 million unique TCR sequences made up an early release that covered 500 to 700 HLA-typed donors. Among the approximately 400 genotyped donors, roughly 80% belonged to the genetic ancestry cluster associated with self-reported Caucasian donors. The study aimed to test whether signatures of past pathogen exposure could be identified by cataloging public T cell receptors. Using immunosequencing, the study profiled T cell repertoires from some 670 subjects and related those repertoires to cytomegalovirus serostatus. Along with the approximately 650-subject first cohort, a separate validation cohort of over a hundred different subjects was used. To predict cytomegalovirus infection status, the study combined high-throughput TCR immunosequencing, statistical association of individual TCRs with disease status, and machine learning. In a later analysis, previously published TCR beta repertoires from 670 or so donors were re-analyzed and high-resolution HLA genotyping was added so that TCR occurrence patterns could be studied. The later analysis used no new phenotypic data to find candidate immune exposures, relying instead on TCR beta sequences and their occurrence across donors. An earlier analysis of 587 of the donors applied high-throughput TCR beta sequencing to assess whether each TCR beta V gene segment acted as functional or pseudogenic. Alongside the repertoire data, information on donor age, sex, ethnicity and CMV serostatus was compiled. A later genetic analysis took genome-wide SNP genotypes for about 65% of the 666 donors and used that subset as a discovery cohort. Every repertoire in the discovery cohort had been generated on one and the same sequencing platform. Class I and class II HLA loci were covered by the typing at four-digit resolution. Typing coverage differed by locus: A, B, C, DRB1 and DQB1 were typed in roughly 620-630 donors, DQA1 in 522, DPA1 in approximately 610, and DPB1 in about 450. Because of strong linkage in the cohort, a handful of DR-DQ haplotypes were treated as single units for association and clustering. Across around 400 genotyped donors of the cohort, an average of approximately 200,000 unique TCR beta nucleotide sequences per donor were sequenced, and roughly 20% of those sequences were non-productive.

The germline V gene provides CDR1 ENHRY and CDR2 SYGVKD. After removal of 6 bases from V and 6 bases from J, the junction retains 6 bases not matched to a gene. Counted from cysteine to phenylalanine, this CDR3 has 15 amino acids. The retained sequence is limited to the CDR3, 45 bases, with the frame set at the first base. The library came from the immunoSEQ multiplex PCR assay. For the multiplex PCR, a mixture combining 60 forward primers for TCR Vbeta segments and 13 reverse primers for TCR Jbeta segments was used. The CDR3 region of rearranged TCR beta genes was amplified from genomic DNA by a multiplex PCR assay. The amplified TCR beta libraries were sequenced on the Illumina HiSeq System as 87-base-pair reads. Concerning the study's data processing: A later analysis tallied roughly 76 million unique TCR beta chains across the 666 repertoires, and some 10 million of those chains were shared by two or more donors. Raw reads were error-corrected and collapsed into unique sequences by a nearest-neighbor algorithm in which closely related sequences were merged to remove PCR and sequencing errors. Alignment of CDR3 sequences to IMGT reference sequences was used to assign V, D and J gene segments. For a sequence to be retained, a match of at least six nucleotides to both a V gene segment and a J gene segment was required. Rearrangements were classified as productive when the CDR3 lacked stop codons and remained in frame with V and J, and all other rearrangements were classified as non-productive. Following IMGT convention, CDR3 was defined as the stretch from the second conserved V-encoded cysteine up to the conserved J-encoded phenylalanine. Sequences without an unambiguous match to a single V gene segment were excluded from the earlier analysis of several hundred of the donors. An earlier analysis of fewer than 750 of the donors classified V segments as functional when productive rearrangements were above 56.7% and as segregating when the standard deviation between donors was above 5%. A statistical classification framework was developed to diagnose cytomegalovirus status using the catalog of TCR beta chain sequences. A later analysis assigned V and J genes by comparing TCR nucleotide sequences with IMGT/GENE-DB human TR gene sequences. The TCRdist pipeline was used in a later analysis to assign CDR3 sequences and most-parsimonious VDJ recombination scenarios. In a later analysis, each TCR beta chain was defined by its CDR3 amino acid sequence together with its V-gene family, and reads lacking a unique V-gene family were excluded. In a later analysis, 450 to 600 highly shared, low-generation-probability nucleotide sequences were removed to address suspected cross-contamination and a sequencing artifact. For each public chain, a later analysis derived a clonal expansion index from normalized ranks of inferred template counts within each repertoire. A later analysis computed generation probabilities with a VDJ recombination model fitted to out-of-frame rearrangements, and checked the results against IGoR. In a later analysis, hypergeometric tests were used to score TCR-TCR, TCR-HLA and TCR-CMV co-occurrence, with a repertoire-size bias correction applied to TCR pairs. To estimate false discovery rates, a later analysis permuted the HLA or CMV assignments 20 times. In a later analysis, co-occurring TCRs were grouped using DBSCAN, with TCRdist sequence similarity added in when clustering inside HLA-allele-positive subsets. Co-occurrence clustering excluded repertoires with fewer than 30,000 or more than 120,000 public chains, plus five with anomalous nucleotide sharing. TCRdb holds this immuneACCESS table with in-frame rearrangements only. Some clones are missing; in checked studies, unresolved V genes explain under half, and the rest has no known cause. V and J calls and clone size are as listed in that table; D and trimming were resolved from the DNA. For this sample there are around 150,000 clones; roughly 77% appear just once. The top ten clonotypes cover 3% to 4% of the sample.

In total, 666 healthy bone marrow donors made up the cohort. All cohort members were sampled while nominally healthy, although unrecorded immune exposures were likely present. CMV serostatus was recorded as positive for about 300 and negative for about 50% of the 666 cohort members, whereas no CMV serostatus was recorded for the donor in question. Every donor gave a peripheral blood sample, and the peripheral blood mononuclear cells from that sample were used for TCR beta sequencing. The Qiagen DNeasy Blood Extraction Kit was used to extract genomic DNA from the blood cell samples. A remark on this clone: Its antigen is currently not known. The sample holds no much larger clone one base away, and base qualities are not on file.

General findings and caveats noted by the study authors: Broadly in line with IMGT annotations, most TCR beta V segments showed up in productive rearrangements about 90% or about 30% of the time in an earlier analysis of around 600 of the donors. The sequencing pipeline was judged likely to have produced a cluster of highly shared sequence variants as a technical artifact. Some IMGT-functional V segments, including TRBV6-2 and TRBV6-3, could not be distinguished by the 87-base-pair reads and were therefore excluded. The authors suggested that the approach could potentially be extended to other disease states and immunological phenotypes. Linkage disequilibrium might explain the correlated functional status among segregating V segments, but an unknown experimental factor could not be ruled out. The cohort was sequenced for TCR beta chains only, and without alpha or paired-chain data the features that could be detected were limited. Most CMV-associated TCR beta chains appeared to be HLA-restricted in a later analysis, and the HLA associations seemed to be driven largely by CMV exposure. An association between a missense DCLRE1C variant and V-gene and J-gene trimming of TCR beta chains was found in a later genetic analysis and replicated in an independent cohort. At a false discovery rate of 0.05, a later analysis linked under 20,000 TCR beta sequences to specific HLA alleles. The only immune exposure information available for the cohort was CMV serostatus. In a later analysis, HLA-associated TCR beta chains showed more clonal expansion and lower generation probabilities than non-associated chains that were equally common. Most TCR sequences were observed very rarely across donors, whereas some public TCRs were present in many individuals. The classifier was reported to diagnose cytomegalovirus status with high specificity and sensitivity in both the original cohort and the validation cohort. A further reported finding was that TCR beta sequences accurately predicted the HLA-A and HLA-B alleles for most subjects in the first cohort. Several of the top co-occurrence clusters appeared to be linked to parvovirus B19, influenza, CMV and Epstein-Barr virus, according to a later analysis. Because HLA typing was missing for some donors at each locus, association tests included only the typed subset. Because counts were too low, more than 15 rarely observed V segments, including chromosome 9 orphons, were left out of the earlier analysis of 500 to 750 of the donors. A later genetic analysis reported fewer N-insertions in productive TCRs among donors in an Asian-associated ancestry cluster than the roughly 700-donor mean. The presence/absence analyses assumed that sequencing depth was roughly uniform across donors, and that assumption may not be true. When HLA alleles, especially DR and DQ, strongly co-occurred, attributing TCR associations to individual alleles was difficult. In vitro tests confirmed that a few of the cytomegalovirus-associated TCR beta chains recognize cytomegalovirus antigens. According to a later analysis, TCR association rates differed among HLA loci, with DRB1 alleles showing the most associated TCRs and HLA-C alleles showing the fewest. In the study, roughly 160 TCR beta chains were listed as associated with cytomegalovirus.

This TCR was sampled from a human donor in good health. This sequence uses TRBV10-3 and TRBJ2-1, and 12 junctional nucleotides match TRBD2. Source material: PBMCs. DNA sequence: TGTGCCATCAGCCTGGGACTAGCGGGCATCAATGAGCAGTTCTTC. The resulting protein is CAISLGLAGINEQFF.